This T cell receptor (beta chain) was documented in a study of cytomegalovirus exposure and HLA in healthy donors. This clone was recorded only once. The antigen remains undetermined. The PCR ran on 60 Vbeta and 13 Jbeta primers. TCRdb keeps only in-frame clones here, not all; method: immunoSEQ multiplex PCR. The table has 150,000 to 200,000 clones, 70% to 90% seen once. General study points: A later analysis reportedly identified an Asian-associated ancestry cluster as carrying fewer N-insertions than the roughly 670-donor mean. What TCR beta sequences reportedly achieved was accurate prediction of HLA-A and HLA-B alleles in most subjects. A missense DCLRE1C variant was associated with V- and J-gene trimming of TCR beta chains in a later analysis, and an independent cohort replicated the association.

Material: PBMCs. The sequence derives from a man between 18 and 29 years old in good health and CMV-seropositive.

The CDR3 DNA is TGTGCCATCAGTTTCCCCCTAGCGGGGGGAAACACCGGGGAGCTGTTTTTT. It translates to CAISFPLAGGNTGELFF. V usage is TRBV10-3 and J usage is TRBJ2-2, with 11 positions matching TRBD2. The CDR3 totals 17 residues. J gave up 2 bases and V 5 bases, and 7 bases lay outside the gene matches. Germline V gives CDR1 ENHRY, CDR2 SYGVKD.